The clone carrying this TCR beta chain was counted only a few times. Its antigen is not known. At one of its ends the junction is not consistent with the germline gene, which may arise from a read error. Patients aged 2 to 39 years had fewer naive and more memory CD4+ and CD8+ T cells. This entry is derived from a study of regulatory T cells. Findings and caveats of the study: In patients, unique TRB V-J pairs were restricted and V/J usage skewed, especially in Tregs. Patient CD8+ T cells trended nonsignificantly toward lower Shannon entropy than control CD8+ cells.

Germline CDR1 and CDR2: MNHEY and SMNVEV (reference sequence). This CDR3 comprises 13 residues. Primers: 52 TRBV forward and 13 TRBJ reverse. Sequenced by immunoSEQ multiplex PCR; TCRdb stores in-frame clones only, minus some. The data contain approximately 9,000 clones, 84% of them singletons. The source is a person under 30 with CD3G deficiency. J is TRBJ2-1 and V is TRBV27, with 10 bases matching TRBD2. Specimen: CD8+ T cells sorted from blood. This CDR3 is CASSSYEAGGQVF. The CDR3 coding sequence is TGTGCCAGCAGTTCATACGAAGCGGGAGGGCAGGTCTTC.